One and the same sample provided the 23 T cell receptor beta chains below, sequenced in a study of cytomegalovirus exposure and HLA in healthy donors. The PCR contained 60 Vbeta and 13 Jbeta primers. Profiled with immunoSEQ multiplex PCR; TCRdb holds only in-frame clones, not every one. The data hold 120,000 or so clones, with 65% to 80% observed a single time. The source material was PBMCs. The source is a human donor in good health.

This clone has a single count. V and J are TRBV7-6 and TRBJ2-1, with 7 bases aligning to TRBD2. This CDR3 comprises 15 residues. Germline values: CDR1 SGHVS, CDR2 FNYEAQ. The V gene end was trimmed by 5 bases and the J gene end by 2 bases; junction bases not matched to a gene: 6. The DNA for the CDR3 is TGTGCCAGCAGCGTAGGGACTAATACCTACAATGAGCAGTTCTTC. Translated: CASSVGTNTYNEQFF.

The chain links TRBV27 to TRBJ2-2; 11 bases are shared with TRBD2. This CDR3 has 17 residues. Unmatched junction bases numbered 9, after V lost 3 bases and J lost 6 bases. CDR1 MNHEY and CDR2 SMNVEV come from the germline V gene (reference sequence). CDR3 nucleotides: TGTGCCAGCAGTTTGGCCTCTAGCGGGAGGTGGTCCGGGGAGCTGTTTTTT. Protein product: CASSLASSGRWSGELFF.

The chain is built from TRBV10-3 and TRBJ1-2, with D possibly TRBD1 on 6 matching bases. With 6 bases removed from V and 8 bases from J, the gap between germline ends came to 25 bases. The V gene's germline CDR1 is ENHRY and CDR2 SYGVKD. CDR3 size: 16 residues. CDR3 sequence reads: CAISASQLPGQGGYTF. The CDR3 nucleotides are TGTGCCATCAGCGCAAGTCAATTACCGGGACAAGGGGGCTACACCTTC.

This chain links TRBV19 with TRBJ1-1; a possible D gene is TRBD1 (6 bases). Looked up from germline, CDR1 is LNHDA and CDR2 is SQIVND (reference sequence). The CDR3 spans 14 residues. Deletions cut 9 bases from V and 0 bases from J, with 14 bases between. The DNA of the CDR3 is TGTGCCAGCAGACCAGGGGTCATGAACACTGAAGCTTTCTTT. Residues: CASRPGVMNTEAFF.

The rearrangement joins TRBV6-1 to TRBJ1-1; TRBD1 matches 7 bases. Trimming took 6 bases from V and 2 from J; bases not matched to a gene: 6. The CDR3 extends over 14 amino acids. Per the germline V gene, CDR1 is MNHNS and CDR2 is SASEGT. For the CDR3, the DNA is TGTGCCAGCAGGCTCGGGGACAGTAACACTGAAGCTTTCTTT. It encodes CASRLGDSNTEAFF.

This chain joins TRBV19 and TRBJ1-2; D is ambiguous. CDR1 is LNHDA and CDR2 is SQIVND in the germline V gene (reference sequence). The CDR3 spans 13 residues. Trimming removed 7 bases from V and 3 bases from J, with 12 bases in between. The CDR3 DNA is TGTGCCAGTACCCGGGGAGCCGACTATGGCTACACCTTC. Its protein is CASTRGADYGYTF.

The CDR3 spells CASNGGAGAKETQYF. The CDR3 region has the DNA TGTGCCAGCAATGGAGGAGCGGGGGCAAAAGAGACCCAGTACTTC. The J gene is TRBJ2-5, the V gene TRBV6-5, with 8 bases lining up with TRBD2. V gave up 7 bases and J gave up 3 bases; unmatched junction bases: 10. CDR1 MNHEY and CDR2 SVGAGI come from the germline V gene. The CDR3 has 15 residues.

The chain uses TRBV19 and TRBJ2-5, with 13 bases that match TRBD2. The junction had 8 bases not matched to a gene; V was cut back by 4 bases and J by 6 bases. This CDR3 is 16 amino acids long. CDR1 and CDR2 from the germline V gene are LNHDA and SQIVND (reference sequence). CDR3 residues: CASSTQLAGGKKTQYF. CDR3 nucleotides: TGTGCCAGTAGTACGCAACTAGCGGGAGGGAAGAAGACCCAGTACTTC.

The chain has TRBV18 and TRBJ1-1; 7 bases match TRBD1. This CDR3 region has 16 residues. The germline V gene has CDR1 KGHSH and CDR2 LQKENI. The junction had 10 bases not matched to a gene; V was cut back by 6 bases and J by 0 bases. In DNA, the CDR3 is TGTGCCAGCTCCCAGACAGGGATAGGGGTGAACACTGAAGCTTTCTTT. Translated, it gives CASSQTGIGVNTEAFF.

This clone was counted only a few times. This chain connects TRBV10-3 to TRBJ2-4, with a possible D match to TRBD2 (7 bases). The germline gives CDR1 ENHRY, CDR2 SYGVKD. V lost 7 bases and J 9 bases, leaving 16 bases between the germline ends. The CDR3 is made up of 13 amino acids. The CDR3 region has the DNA TGTGCCATCACGCCAGGGGAGGGTAGCATTCAGTACTTC. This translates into CAITPGEGSIQYF.

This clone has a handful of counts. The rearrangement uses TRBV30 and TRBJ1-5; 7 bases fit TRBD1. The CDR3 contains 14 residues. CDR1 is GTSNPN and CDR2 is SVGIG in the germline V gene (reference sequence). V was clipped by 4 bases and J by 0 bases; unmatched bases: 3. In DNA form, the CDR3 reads TGTGCCTGGATTGACAGGGATAGCAATCAGCCCCAGCATTTT. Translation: CAWIDRDSNQPQHF.

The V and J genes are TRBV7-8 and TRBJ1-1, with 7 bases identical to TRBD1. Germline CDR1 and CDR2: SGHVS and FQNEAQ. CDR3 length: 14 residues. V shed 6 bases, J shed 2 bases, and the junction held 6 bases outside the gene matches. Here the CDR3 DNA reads TGTGCCAGCAGGATAGGGGGCGTCAACACTGAAGCTTTCTTT. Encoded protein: CASRIGGVNTEAFF. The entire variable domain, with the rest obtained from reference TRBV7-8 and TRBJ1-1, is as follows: GAGVSQSPRYKVAKRGQDVALRCDPISGHVSLFWYQQALGQGPEFLTYFQNEAQLDKSGLPSDRFFAERPEGSVSTLKIQRTQQEDSAVYLCASRIGGVNTEAFFGQGTRLTVV.

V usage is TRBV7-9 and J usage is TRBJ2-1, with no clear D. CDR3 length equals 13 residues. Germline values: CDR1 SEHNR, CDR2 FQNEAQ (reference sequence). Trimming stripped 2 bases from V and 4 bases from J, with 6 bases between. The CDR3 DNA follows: TGTGCCAGCAGCTTATCCAGGTACAATGAGCAGTTCTTC. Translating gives CASSLSRYNEQFF. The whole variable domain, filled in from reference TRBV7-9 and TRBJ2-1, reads DTGVSQNPRHKITKRGQNVTFRCDPISEHNRLYWYRQTLGQGPEFLTYFQNEAQLEKSRLLSDRFSAERPKGSFSTLEIQRTEQGDSAMYLCASSLSRYNEQFFGPGTRLTVL.

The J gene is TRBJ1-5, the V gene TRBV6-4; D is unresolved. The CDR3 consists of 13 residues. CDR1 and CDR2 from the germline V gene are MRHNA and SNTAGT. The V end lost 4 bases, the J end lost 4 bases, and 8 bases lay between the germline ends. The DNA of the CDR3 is TGTGCCAGCAGTGCACTGGAGAATCAGCCCCAGCATTTT. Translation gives CASSALENQPQHF.

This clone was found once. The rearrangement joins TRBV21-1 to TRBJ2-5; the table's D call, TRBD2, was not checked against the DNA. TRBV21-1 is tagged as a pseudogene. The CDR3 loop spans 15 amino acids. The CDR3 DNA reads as TGTGCCAGCAGCATTTCCTGGACTAGTTGGGAGACCCAGTACTTC. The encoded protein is CASSISWTSWETQYF.

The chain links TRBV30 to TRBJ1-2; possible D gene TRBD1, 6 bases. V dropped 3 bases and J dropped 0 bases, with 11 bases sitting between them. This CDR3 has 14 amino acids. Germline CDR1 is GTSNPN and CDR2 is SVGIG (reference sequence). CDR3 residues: CAWRKDSPNYGYTF. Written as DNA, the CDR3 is TGTGCCTGGAGAAAGGACAGTCCTAACTATGGCTACACCTTC.

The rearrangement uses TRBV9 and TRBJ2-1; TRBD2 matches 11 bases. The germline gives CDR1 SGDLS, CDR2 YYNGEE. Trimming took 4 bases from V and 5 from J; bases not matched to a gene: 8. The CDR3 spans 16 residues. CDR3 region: CASSQGGTSGNNEQFF. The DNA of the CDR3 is TGTGCCAGCAGCCAGGGGGGGACTAGCGGAAACAATGAGCAGTTCTTC.

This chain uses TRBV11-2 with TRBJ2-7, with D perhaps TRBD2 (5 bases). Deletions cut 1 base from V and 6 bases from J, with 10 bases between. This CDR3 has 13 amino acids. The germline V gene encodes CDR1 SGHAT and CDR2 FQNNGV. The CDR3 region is CASSLVRVGEQYF. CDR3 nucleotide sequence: TGTGCCAGCAGCTTAGTGCGGGTTGGCGAGCAGTACTTC.

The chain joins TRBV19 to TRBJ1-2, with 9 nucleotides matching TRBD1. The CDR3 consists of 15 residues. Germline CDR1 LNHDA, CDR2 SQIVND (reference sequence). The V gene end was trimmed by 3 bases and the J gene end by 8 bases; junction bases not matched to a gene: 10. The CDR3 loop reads CASSISGQGPGGYTF. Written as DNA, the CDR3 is TGTGCCAGTAGTATCTCAGGACAGGGGCCGGGCGGCTACACCTTC.

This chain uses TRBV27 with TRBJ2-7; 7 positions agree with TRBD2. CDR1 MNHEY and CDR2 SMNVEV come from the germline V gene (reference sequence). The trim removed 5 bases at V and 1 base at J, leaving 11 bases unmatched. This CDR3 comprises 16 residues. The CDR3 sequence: CASSPRAGVFSYEQYF. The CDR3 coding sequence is TGTGCCAGCAGTCCCCGGGCGGGGGTGTTTTCCTACGAGCAGTACTTC.

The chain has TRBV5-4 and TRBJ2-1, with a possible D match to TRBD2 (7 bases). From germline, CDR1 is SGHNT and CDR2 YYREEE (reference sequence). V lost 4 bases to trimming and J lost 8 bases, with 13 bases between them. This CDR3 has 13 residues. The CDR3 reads CASSAGGGHEQFF. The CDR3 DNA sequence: TGTGCCAGCAGCGCCGGCGGGGGCCATGAGCAGTTCTTC.

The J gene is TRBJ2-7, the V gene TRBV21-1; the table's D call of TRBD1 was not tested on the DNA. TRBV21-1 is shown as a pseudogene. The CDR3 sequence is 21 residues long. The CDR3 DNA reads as TGTGCCAGCGAACCAACCCCCCCGGGACAGGGTAAGTGTCGAACTCATTACGAGCAGTACTTC. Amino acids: CASEPTPPGQGKCRTHYEQYF.

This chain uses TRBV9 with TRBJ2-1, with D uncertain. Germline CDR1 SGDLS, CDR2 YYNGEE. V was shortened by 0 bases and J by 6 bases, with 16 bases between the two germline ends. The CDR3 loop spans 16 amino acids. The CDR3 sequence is CASSVGRSSFGNEQFF. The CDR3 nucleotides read TGTGCCAGCAGCGTAGGCCGCTCGTCGTTCGGCAATGAGCAGTTCTTC.